This TCR beta chain was sequenced for a study of technical replicates of blood from several donors. Looked up from germline, CDR1 is ENHRY and CDR2 is SYGVKD. V trimming: 7 bases; J trimming: 4 bases; junction bases outside the gene matches: 6. The CDR3 sequence is 16 residues long. The protocol was immunoSEQ multiplex PCR, while the TCRdb copy is restricted to in-frame clones and leaves out a portion. Here the sample spans around 70,000 clones, 94% being singletons. The sequenced material came from T cells isolated from PBMCs. This clonotype was obtained from a human donor in good health. The rearrangement uses TRBV10-3 and TRBJ2-2; 13 bases agree with TRBD2. CDR3 DNA: TGTGCCATCAAGGGGACTAGCGGGATTAGCACCGGGGAGCTGTTTTTT. Translating gives CAIKGTSGISTGELFF.